Following are 9 T cell receptor beta chains from one sample sequenced in a study of T cell changes during pregnancy in multiple sclerosis. Libraries were prepared by immunoSEQ multiplex PCR; TCRdb keeps only in-frame clonotypes and omits some of them. The sample carries roughly 110,000 clones, under 95% recorded once. The source material was peripheral blood, sampled after pregnancy. These receptors all stem from a female donor with multiple sclerosis, enrolled in a pregnancy study.

The gene calls are TRBV9 and TRBJ1-4; D perhaps matches TRBD1 (5 bases). This CDR3 comprises 14 residues. Trimming removed 2 bases from V and 3 bases from J, with 8 bases in between. Germline CDR1 SGDLS, CDR2 YYNGEE. CDR3 amino acids: CASSVQGSNEKLFF. As DNA, the CDR3 is TGTGCCAGCAGCGTCCAGGGCTCTAATGAAAAACTGTTTTTT.

The chain is built from TRBV6-5 and TRBJ1-5, with a possible D match to TRBD1 (5 bases). Trimming removed 6 bases at V and 0 bases at J, with 12 bases between. In germline, CDR1 is MNHEY, CDR2 SVGAGI. The CDR3 has 15 residues. The CDR3 loop reads CASRSDRISNQPQHF. DNA for the CDR3: TGTGCCAGCAGAAGTGACAGAATTAGCAATCAGCCCCAGCATTTT.

The genes are TRBV9 and TRBJ1-1; 7 bases align to TRBD1. J lost 9 bases, V lost 3 bases, and 8 bases had no gene match. The CDR3 is 13 amino acids. CDR1 is SGDLS, CDR2 YYNGEE, per germline. CDR3 region: CASSARDSEKAFF. The CDR3 DNA reads as TGTGCCAGCAGCGCCCGGGACAGCGAGAAAGCTTTCTTT.

A single count supports this clone. The CDR3 here is CASSRTAGTYNEQFF. CDR3 sequence (DNA): TGTGCCAGCAGCCGGACGGCCGGGACCTACAATGAGCAGTTCTTC. V usage is TRBV5-5 and J usage is TRBJ2-1; D may be TRBD2 (5 bases). CDR3 length equals 15 residues. Trimming left V 4 bases short and J 2 bases short, with 13 bases between. Germline CDR1 and CDR2: SGHKS and YYEKEE (reference sequence).

The rearrangement links TRBV5-1 to TRBJ1-2; 10 bases align to TRBD1. CDR1 is SGHRS, CDR2 YFSETQ, per germline. V dropped 4 bases and J dropped 7; count of bases not matched to a gene: 10. The CDR3 contains 15 residues. CDR3 in DNA: TGCGCCAGCAGCACTGGTACCGGGACAGGGGTTGGCTACACCTTC. This gives the protein CASSTGTGTGVGYTF.

The V call is TRBV11-3, the J call TRBJ2-4; D is possibly TRBD2 (7 bases). Germline-derived CDR1 and CDR2 are SGHNT and YENEEA. V was pared by 4 bases and J by 1 base, with 14 bases between. This CDR3 is built from 16 residues. The DNA for the CDR3 is TGTGCCAGCAGCTCCAGCTCGGGGGGCGCCAAAAACATTCAGTACTTC. Translated: CASSSSSGGAKNIQYF. Together with reference TRBV11-3 and TRBJ2-4, the CDR3 gives the full variable domain: EAGVVQSPRYKIIEKKQPVAFWCNPISGHNTLYWYLQNLGQGPELLIRYENEEAVDDSQLPKDRFSAERLKGVDSTLKIQPAELGDSAVYLCASSSSSGGAKNIQYFGAGTRLSVL.

This clone was seen a few times. The chain couples TRBV5-1 to TRBJ1-1, with 7 nucleotides matching TRBD1. From germline, CDR1 is SGHRS and CDR2 YFSETQ. The V and J ends lost 7 bases and 0 bases, in that order; junction bases with no gene match: 12. This CDR3 is built from 16 residues. CDR3 sequence reads: CASRDSARSMNTEAFF. CDR3 bases: TGCGCCAGCCGGGACAGCGCCCGTTCTATGAACACTGAAGCTTTCTTT.

In this sample, this clone turned up a few times. The chain links TRBV19 to TRBJ1-5; weak D call: TRBD1 (6 bases). The V end was cut by 6 bases, the J end by 0 bases, with 12 bases between. The CDR3 contains 15 residues. CDR1 LNHDA and CDR2 SQIVND come from the germline V gene (reference sequence). The CDR3 DNA reads TGTGCCAGTAGGACCGGGACACATAGCAATCAGCCCCAGCATTTT. It specifies CASRTGTHSNQPQHF.

The V and J genes are TRBV4-1 and TRBJ2-5, with 9 bases identical to TRBD1. The CDR3 is made up of 15 amino acids. Germline lookup yields CDR1 MGHRA and CDR2 YSYEKL. V was clipped by 4 bases and J by 5 bases; unmatched bases: 8. This chain's CDR3 is CASSLRQGETETQYF. The CDR3 DNA reads as TGCGCCAGCAGCCTCAGACAGGGGGAAACGGAGACCCAGTACTTC.